This T cell receptor (beta chain) was recorded in a study of cytomegalovirus exposure and HLA in healthy donors. Study-wide context: A data release that came early held approximately 85 million unique TCRs from HLA-typed donors. Study-level points and caveats: The presence/absence work took it that sequencing depth was about the same across donors. Based on reports, TCR beta sequences accurately predicted HLA-A and HLA-B alleles for most subjects. Later analysis placed DRB1 highest and HLA-C lowest in TCR association rates, which differed by HLA locus.

Details on this clone: Its antigen is unknown.

Germline CDR1 and CDR2: SGHDN and FVKESK. The CDR3 spans 15 residues. Trimming removed 0 bases at V and 2 bases at J, with 10 bases between. The primer mix had 60 Vbeta and 13 Jbeta primers. Clones were read by immunoSEQ multiplex PCR, and TCRdb kept only the in-frame ones, dropping some. The record lists about 200,000 clones, of which the ten most abundant hold over 0.75%. The receptor's source is a woman aged 25 to 39 in good health and CMV-seropositive. The material sequenced was PBMCs. This chain connects TRBV14 to TRBJ1-2; no reliable D call. The CDR3 region has the DNA TGTGCCAGCAGCCAAGATCTTGGTCAGAACTATGGCTACACCTTC. Translating it yields CASSQDLGQNYGYTF.